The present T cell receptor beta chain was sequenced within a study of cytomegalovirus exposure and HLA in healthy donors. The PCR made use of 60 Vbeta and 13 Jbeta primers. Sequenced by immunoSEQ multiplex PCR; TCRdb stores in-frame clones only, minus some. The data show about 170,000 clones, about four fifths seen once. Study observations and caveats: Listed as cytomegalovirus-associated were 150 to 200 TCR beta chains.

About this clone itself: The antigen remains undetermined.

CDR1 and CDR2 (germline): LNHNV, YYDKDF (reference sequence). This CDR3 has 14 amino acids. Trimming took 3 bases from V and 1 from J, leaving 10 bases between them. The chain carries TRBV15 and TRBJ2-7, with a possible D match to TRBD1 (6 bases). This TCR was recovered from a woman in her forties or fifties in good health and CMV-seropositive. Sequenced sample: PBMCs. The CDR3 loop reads CATSRGAVSYEQYF. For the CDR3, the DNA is TGTGCCACCAGCAGGGGGGCAGTATCCTACGAGCAGTACTTC.